This TCR beta chain was sequenced during a study of beta chain features in type 1 diabetes. Whole-study findings and limits: Significant though moderate, a shortening of TCRB CDR3s appeared in all four CD4+ subsets of Type 1 diabetes patients. Equally in patients and controls, PCR might preferentially amplify shorter templates. Within patients, naive, central memory and Treg TCRB repertoires seemed more similar than within healthy donors.

Trimming stripped 3 bases from V and 4 bases from J, with 14 bases between. The germline CDR1 and CDR2 sequences are SGHDT and YYEEEE. The CDR3 has 15 amino acids. The sequenced template was cDNA made from the entire isolated RNA. Sequencing of naive, central memory and regulatory T cell samples gave an average of approximately 3.5 million reads. Only in-frame clones appear in the TCRdb table, and some are missing; sequencing was by immunoSEQ multiplex PCR. The table lists about 360,000 clones, 10% to 15% of them singletons. About this clone itself: Its target is not known.

Sequencing input: naive CD4+ T cells from blood. This sequence was found in a woman in her late teens or twenties with type 1 diabetes. This chain links TRBV5-6 with TRBJ1-5; unclear D gene. CDR3: CASSSGMGANQPQHF. CDR3 in DNA: TGTGCCAGCAGCTCTGGCATGGGAGCAAATCAGCCCCAGCATTTT.